The 4 T cell receptor beta chains listed next were all sequenced from one sample in a study of cytomegalovirus exposure and HLA in healthy donors. It was with 60 Vbeta and 13 Jbeta primers that the PCR ran. Repertoires were generated with immunoSEQ multiplex PCR, while TCRdb's copy carries only in-frame clones and drops some. There are under 300,000 clones in the sample; more than 55% occur only once, and around 2.3% lies in the top ten. Source material: PBMCs. These receptors originate from a female donor in good health and CMV-seronegative.

This chain uses TRBV27 with TRBJ1-5; 8 bases agree with TRBD1. The CDR3 is 14 residues long. The junction had 4 bases not matched to a gene; V was cut back by 3 bases and J by 6 bases. CDR1 and CDR2 from the germline V gene are MNHEY and SMNVEV (reference sequence). CDR3 residues: CASSFGQGAQPQHF. The CDR3 DNA sequence: TGTGCCAGCAGTTTCGGGCAGGGGGCTCAGCCCCAGCATTTT.

The chain couples TRBV4-1 to TRBJ2-7; 11 bases are shared with TRBD2. Looked up from germline, CDR1 is MGHRA and CDR2 is YSYEKL. Losses at the gene ends were 4 bases for V and 0 bases for J; bases not matched to a gene: 2. CDR3 length equals 15 residues. CDR3 nucleotides: TGCGCCAGCAGCCTAGCGGGAGGGCCCTCCTACGAGCAGTACTTC. Residues: CASSLAGGPSYEQYF.

The gene calls are TRBV18 and TRBJ2-7; 10 bases agree with TRBD2. Germline V CDR1 and CDR2: KGHSH, LQKENI. V was pared by 0 bases and J by 3 bases, with 11 bases of the junction left unmatched. The CDR3 totals 18 residues. CDR3 sequence (DNA): TGTGCCAGCTCACCACCTTTACATCTAGCGGGAGAGGTCTACGAGCAGTACTTC. Translating it yields CASSPPLHLAGEVYEQYF.

The V call is TRBV11-2, the J call TRBJ2-2; tentatively, D is TRBD2 (5 bases). Between the trimmed V and J ends, which lost 1 base and 3 bases, there was a span of 9 bases. This CDR3 comprises 15 residues. Germline lookup yields CDR1 SGHAT and CDR2 FQNNGV. The CDR3 region is CASSLGGWDTGELFF. The CDR3 region has the DNA TGTGCCAGCAGCTTAGGCGGGTGGGACACCGGGGAGCTGTTTTTT.